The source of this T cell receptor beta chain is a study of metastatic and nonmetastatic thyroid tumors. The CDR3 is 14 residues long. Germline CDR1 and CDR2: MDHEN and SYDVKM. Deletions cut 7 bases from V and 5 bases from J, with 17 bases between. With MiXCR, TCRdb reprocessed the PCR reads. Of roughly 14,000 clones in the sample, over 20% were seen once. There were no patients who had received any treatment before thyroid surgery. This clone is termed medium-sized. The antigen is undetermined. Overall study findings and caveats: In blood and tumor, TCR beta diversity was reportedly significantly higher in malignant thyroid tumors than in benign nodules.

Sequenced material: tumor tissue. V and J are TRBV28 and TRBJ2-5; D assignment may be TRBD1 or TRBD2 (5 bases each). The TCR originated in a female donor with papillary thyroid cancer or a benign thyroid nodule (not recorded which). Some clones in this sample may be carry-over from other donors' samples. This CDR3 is CASKSQGRGETQYF. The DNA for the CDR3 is TGTGCCAGCAAGTCGCAGGGCCGAGGGGAGACCCAGTACTTC.